This TCR beta chain originates from a study of identical twins listed by TCRdb under 2016. Study-level background: To test whether fetal clonotypes persist, the study used deep sequencing on TCR alpha and beta repertoires from monozygotic twins, unrelated adults of various ages, and cord blood. To rule out contamination, replicate twin experiments were performed at different times with different library preparation protocols.

Results and caveats for the whole study, not just this receptor: Invariant T cells such as MAIT and iNKT could partly confound zero-insertion analyses, although diverse VJ usage argued against such confounding for most clonotypes. Fewer insertions were carried by abundant cord blood beta clonotypes, a similar but weaker trend appeared in young adult naive repertoires, and no such trend appeared in memory repertoires. Conclusions relied on cross-sectional statistical analysis, since the same donors could not be followed over many years. Compared with coincidental sharing between unrelated individuals, an excess of low generation-probability sequences was observed among out-of-frame TCR alpha sequences shared between twins. In monozygotic twins, out-of-frame TCR alpha sharing was systematically underestimated by recombination models, although the models agreed with sharing between unrelated individuals. Excess twin sharing in beta out-of-frame sequences was weaker because fewer shared sequences lowered the signal-to-noise ratio.

All donors were healthy Caucasians. Three pairs of female monozygotic twins, all aged roughly 18 to 29 years, made up the twin cohort. CD4+ and CD8+ T cell populations were isolated with positive isolation kits from Invitrogen. This clonotype was seen a handful of times. The specificity of this receptor is unknown. The sample holds no much larger clone one base away, and base qualities are not on file. CDR1 and CDR2, looked up from the germline V gene (reference sequence), are DFQATT and SNEGSKA. The CDR3, cysteine through phenylalanine, is 16 amino acids long. Solely the CDR3 DNA is kept, with 48 bases framed from the first base. Here V drops 3 bases and J drops 5 bases, and the junction holds 14 bases not matched to any gene. The method behind the library was 5' RACE. These reads were obtained on an Illumina HiSeq 2000. Template switching introduced a universal primer binding site; the final cDNA contained a unique molecular identifier, enabling accurate counting of TCR cDNA molecules. Specific primers in the conserved constant-segment region were used to synthesize first-strand cDNA for TCR alpha and beta chains. To control for contamination, each cDNA library was double barcoded with a SMART-Mk sample barcode plus Illumina barcodes. TruSeq adapter sequences, together with Illumina sample barcodes, were added in two successive PCR steps. TCR alpha and beta cDNA libraries were sequenced on the Illumina HiSeq platform with custom primers. In the paper's pipeline: Unique molecular identifiers were extracted from raw reads with MiGEC, and CDR3 positions were determined with MiXCR. Recombination models were inferred per individual with the repgenHMM and IGoR tools using an EM algorithm. Shared clonotypes were analyzed with the tcR package in R, and sharing was normalized by the product of cloneset sizes. To study raw recombination without the effects of thymic and clonal selection, out-of-frame nonproductive sequences were analyzed. Using fastp trimming at Q25 and MiXCR clonotype assembly, TCRdb reanalyzed the public sequencing data and kept in-frame beta chains. Rows merge per CDR3 protein into single entries with the most common DNA and genes. The V and J calls and clone size are TCRdb's, not the authors'. This sample is represented by some 210,000 distinct CDR3 sequences; 15% to 20% of them were singletons. Of the sample, 40% falls within the top ten clones.

Another study also made use of these data, one on T cells expressing NK-cell markers. The second paper states: TCR beta-chain repertoires were profiled in sorted CD3+CD56+NKG2C+, CD3+CD56+NKG2C- and CD3+CD56-NKG2C+ T-cell subsets from several donors. Among the eight sequenced donors, only one was HCMV-seronegative, while the other seven were HCMV-seropositive. To restrict sorting to alphabetaTCR-expressing T cells, an anti-gammadeltaTCR antibody was added in several experiments. In 5 to 7 donors, the dominant CD3+CD56+NKG2C+ clonotypes were found to rank among the top 10 CD8+ clonotypes and to make up about 1.0-8% of CD8+ T cells. Those dominant clonotypes were again the most abundant among CD3+CD56-NKG2C+ cells in a few donors, at roughly 25-60.1%. Whether the expanded NKG2C-expressing T cell clones were specific for HCMV antigens remained unclear. Randomly selected healthy volunteers, three men and five women, were used as the eight sequenced donors. A commercial ELISA kit detecting HCMV-specific IgG in serum was used to determine HCMV serostatus. MIGEC handled demultiplexing of the reads and grouping by UMI, while MiTCR was used to assemble and quantify clonotypes. Only TCR cDNA sequences supported by at least two reads were kept to exclude erroneous sequences. The tcR package was used for downstream repertoire analysis, and clonotypes were matched across fractions by CDR3 nucleotide sequence plus V segment. VDJmatch was used to annotate antigen specificity against VDJdb, with one amino acid substitution in CDR3 permitted.

Sequencing was carried out using CD8+ T cells sorted from blood. The chain joins TRBV20-1 to TRBJ2-5; TRBD2 matches 8 bases in the middle. The TCR was taken from a woman under 30 in good health. At the DNA level, the sequence is TGCAGTGCTAGCGATAAAGACGGGAGGGCCCAGGAGACCCAGTACTTC. Translated, it reads CSASDKDGRAQETQYF.